This TCR beta chain was obtained from a study of beta chain features in type 1 diabetes. As every portion of the isolated RNA was reverse transcribed, the sequencing read expressed TCRB transcripts. Method: immunoSEQ multiplex PCR; TCRdb's copy keeps in-frame clones and lacks some. The sample yields about 150,000 clones, about 10% seen once. The trim removed 6 bases at V and 8 bases at J, leaving 9 bases unmatched. CDR1 is MNHNS, CDR2 SASEGT, per germline. The CDR3 has 14 residues. The chain employs TRBV6-1 and TRBJ1-4, with TRBD1 matching 7 bases. The clonotype was recovered from a man younger than 30 in good health. Sequenced material: naive CD4+ T cells from blood. The CDR3 region is CASSAGGSGEKLFF. CDR3 nucleotide sequence: TGTGCCAGCAGCGCAGGGGGATCAGGCGAAAAACTGTTTTTT.